One and the same sample provided the 22 T cell receptor beta chains below, sequenced in a study of CD8 T cells in ankylosing spondylitis. TCRdb used MiXCR to reprocess the 5' RACE reads, holding one entry per CDR3 protein. The top ten hold approximately 3.4% of the sample, which has around 120,000 distinct CDR3 sequences, 9.3% seen once. Input material: blood, either unsorted or a sorted T cell fraction (not recorded which). All receptors derive from a male donor with ankylosing spondylitis or in good health (not recorded which).

V and J are TRBV20-1 and TRBJ2-1; 9 bases agree with TRBD2. In germline, CDR1 is DFQATT, CDR2 SNEGSKA (reference sequence). CDR3 length equals 20 residues. Germline trimming cut 0 bases from V and 7 bases from J; bases unmatched to any gene: 22. The CDR3 DNA is TGCAGTGCTAGAGATGGTATGGCAGGAGCGACTAGCGGCCCTTGGAATGAGCAGTTCTTC. Amino acids: CSARDGMAGATSGPWNEQFF.

At least ten counts were recorded for this clonotype. The V call is TRBV6-2 or TRBV6-3, the J call TRBJ2-7, with D unclear. The CDR3 sequence is 13 residues long. CDR1 and CDR2 from the germline V gene are MNHEY and SVGEGT. V lost 6 bases to trimming and J lost 3 bases, with 12 bases between them. CDR3 sequence reads: CASSPDEIYEQYF. The CDR3 bases are TGTGCCAGCAGCCCGGACGAGATCTACGAGCAGTACTTC.

This clonotype has a count of ten or more. The chain joins TRBV7-3 to TRBJ2-2; D unclear. The CDR3 length is 15 residues. Germline V gene sequence: CDR1 SGHTA, CDR2 FQGTGA. Trimming took 4 bases from V and 1 from J, leaving 10 bases between them. CDR3 residues: CASSSKIGNTGELFF. The DNA for the CDR3 is TGTGCCAGCAGCTCAAAAATCGGGAACACCGGGGAGCTGTTTTTT. Full variable domain (outside the CDR3, taken from reference TRBV7-3 and TRBJ2-2): GAGVSQTPSNKVTEKGKYVELRCDPISGHTALYWYRQSLGQGPEFLIYFQGTGAADDSGLPNDRFFAVRPEGSVSTLKIQRTERGDSAVYLCASSSKIGNTGELFFGEGSRLTVL.

Remarks on this clonotype: A much larger clonotype is one base distant, so this may be a read error. The chain uses TRBV7-2 and TRBJ2-4, with D possibly being TRBD1 (6 bases). CDR1 and CDR2 (germline): SGHTA, FQGNSA. The CDR3 extends over 14 amino acids. The CDR3 sequence: CASSYRTAKNSQYF. The DNA for the CDR3 is TGTGCCAGCAGCTACCGGACAGCAAAAAACAGTCAGTACTTC.

This clonotype was found many times. The chain's CDR3 is CASSLATGREAFF. CDR3 nucleotide sequence: TGTGCCAGCAGTTTAGCGACAGGTCGTGAAGCTTTCTTT. V and J are TRBV12-3 or TRBV12-4 and TRBJ1-1; D may be TRBD1 (6 bases). V lost 0 bases and J 7 bases, leaving 9 bases between the germline ends. The CDR3 is 13 amino acids.

The chain links TRBV7-6 to TRBJ2-7, with 11 bases matching TRBD1. V was clipped by 0 bases and J by 6 bases; unmatched bases: 4. Germline-derived CDR1 and CDR2 are SGHVS and FNYEAQ. The CDR3 totals 15 residues. The CDR3 region has the DNA TGTGCCAGCAGCTTAGCCGGGACAGGGGGAGGCGAGCAGTACTTC. It codes for CASSLAGTGGGEQYF.

Ten or more counts support this clonotype. The junction differs from germline at one of its ends, possibly a read error. This sequence joins TRBV7-7 and TRBJ2-1, with D maybe TRBD1 (6 bases). The CDR3 runs 15 residues. The germline V gene encodes CDR1 SSHAT and CDR2 FNYEAQ (reference sequence). CDR3 DNA: TGTGCTAGCAGCAACTCCCCAGGGGAGTTCAATGAGCAGTTCTTC. It yields the protein CASSNSPGEFNEQFF.

There are many counts of this clonotype. This rearrangement joins TRBV5-1 to TRBJ2-3, with TRBD2 identical over 8 bases. With V trimmed by 6 bases and J by 0 bases, 3 bases remained unmatched. The CDR3 sequence is 14 residues long. The germline V gene encodes CDR1 SGHRS and CDR2 YFSETQ. DNA for the CDR3: TGCGCCAGCAATGCGGGAGGCAGCACAGATACGCAGTATTTT. This translates into CASNAGGSTDTQYF.

The V and J genes are TRBV5-1 and TRBJ2-5; 12 bases fit TRBD1. V was pared by 4 bases and J by 5 bases, with 12 bases of the junction left unmatched. In germline, CDR1 is SGHRS, CDR2 YFSETQ. The CDR3 is made up of 17 amino acids. The CDR3: CASSKGQGAPFWETQYF. The CDR3 DNA reads TGCGCCAGCAGCAAGGGACAGGGGGCGCCTTTTTGGGAGACCCAGTACTTC. Looking up the rest from reference TRBV5-1 and TRBJ2-5 gives the full variable domain: KAGVTQTPRYLIKTRGQQVTLSCSPISGHRSVSWYQQTPGQGLQFLFEYFSETQRNKGNFPGRFSGRQFSNSRSEMNVSTLELGDSALYLCASSKGQGAPFWETQYFGPGTRLLVL.

The rearrangement joins TRBV20-1 to TRBJ1-2; tentatively, D is TRBD1 (5 bases). Germline CDR1 DFQATT, CDR2 SNEGSKA (reference sequence). Trimming removed 3 bases at V and 8 bases at J, with 13 bases between. This CDR3 has 12 residues. CDR3 nucleotides: TGCAGTGCTAGTTCGACAGTCCGAGGCTACACCTTC. This encodes CSASSTVRGYTF.

The table lists this clonotype with many counts. The V call is TRBV5-1, the J call TRBJ2-7; TRBD2 agrees at 7 bases. The CDR3 has 14 amino acids. The V and J ends lost 4 bases and 1 base, in that order; junction bases with no gene match: 5. Germline V gives CDR1 SGHRS, CDR2 YFSETQ. The CDR3 DNA follows: TGCGCCAGCAGCCTAAGCGGGATATCCTACGAGCAGTACTTC. Protein sequence: CASSLSGISYEQYF. Based on the CDR3 plus reference TRBV5-1 and TRBJ2-7, the full variable domain is KAGVTQTPRYLIKTRGQQVTLSCSPISGHRSVSWYQQTPGQGLQFLFEYFSETQRNKGNFPGRFSGRQFSNSRSEMNVSTLELGDSALYLCASSLSGISYEQYFGPGTRLTVT.

Ten or more counts support this clonotype. The chain links TRBV5-1 to TRBJ2-7, with 7 positions matching TRBD2. CDR1 and CDR2 from the germline V gene are SGHRS and YFSETQ. The CDR3 spans 14 residues. V lost 4 bases to trimming and J lost 2 bases; unmatched junction nucleotides: 6. The chain's CDR3 is CASSRAGETYEQYF. Written as DNA, the CDR3 is TGCGCCAGCAGCCGCGCGGGGGAAACCTACGAGCAGTACTTC.

At least ten counts were recorded for this clonotype. V usage is TRBV12-3 or TRBV12-4 and J usage is TRBJ1-2; the D is unclear. The CDR3 loop spans 12 amino acids. V shed 2 bases and J shed 4 bases, with 5 bases lying between them. The CDR3 loop reads CASSLRSYGYTF. In DNA form, the CDR3 reads TGTGCCAGCAGTTTAAGGAGCTATGGCTACACCTTC.

In this sample, this clonotype turned up a few times. The chain carries TRBV7-2 and TRBJ1-4, with D perhaps TRBD1 (6 bases). Trimming took 5 bases from V and 5 from J, leaving 12 bases between them. Germline V gives CDR1 SGHTA, CDR2 FQGNSA. The CDR3 runs to 14 residues. The chain's CDR3 is CASSGGGQNEKLFF. CDR3 sequence (DNA): TGTGCCAGCAGCGGGGGCGGGCAGAATGAAAAACTGTTTTTT.

This clonotype was counted at least ten times. The chain recombines TRBV19 with TRBJ2-7, with D hard to call. Germline values: CDR1 LNHDA, CDR2 SQIVND (reference sequence). Between the trimmed V and J ends, which lost 3 bases and 6 bases, there was a span of 12 bases. This CDR3 region has 13 residues. The DNA of the CDR3 is TGTGCCAGTAGTATTTCCTTACTTGCCGAGCAGTACTTC. It translates to CASSISLLAEQYF.

This clonotype occurred many times. This rearrangement joins TRBV3-1 to TRBJ2-1; 7 bases are a match to TRBD2. Germline values: CDR1 LGHDT, CDR2 YNNKEL (reference sequence). After removal of 2 bases from V and 10 bases from J, the junction contained 8 bases not matched to a gene. This CDR3 contains 14 residues. CDR3 in DNA: TGTGCCAGCAGCCAAAGACTAGCCCGAGGCGAGCAGTTCTTC. It encodes CASSQRLARGEQFF.

This clonotype was picked up many times. The chain couples TRBV20-1 to TRBJ1-1; D is perhaps TRBD1 (5 bases). Deletions cut 2 bases from V and 2 bases from J, with 12 bases between. The CDR3 runs to 14 residues. The V gene's germline CDR1 is DFQATT and CDR2 SNEGSKA (reference sequence). The CDR3 protein is CSARPGATNTEAFF. The CDR3 nucleotides are TGCAGTGCTAGACCTGGGGCAACTAACACTGAAGCTTTCTTT.

The chain combines TRBV5-4 with TRBJ2-1; D unclear. Germline CDR1 and CDR2: SGHNT and YYREEE (reference sequence). The V and J ends lost 3 bases and 9 bases respectively, with 19 bases between them. This CDR3 is built from 15 residues. For the CDR3, the DNA is TGTGCCAGCAGCTCCCAGAAACAAGTTGCCAGTGAGCAGTTCTTC. This sequence encodes CASSSQKQVASEQFF.

This clonotype has a count of ten or more. The chain links TRBV12-3 or TRBV12-4 to TRBJ2-5; weak D call: TRBD1 (6 bases). The CDR3 has 15 residues. V lost 8 bases and J lost 4, with 20 bases in between. CDR3 loop: CASSSWRGGRETQYF. The CDR3 nucleotides read TGTGCCAGCTCGTCCTGGCGAGGGGGTCGAGAGACCCAGTACTTC.

This sequence joins TRBV7-2 and TRBJ2-7; 8 positions match TRBD1. The CDR3 length is 14 residues. Looked up from germline, CDR1 is SGHTA and CDR2 is FQGNSA. Trimming at V came to 1 base and at J to 6 bases, leaving 5 bases not matched to a gene. CDR3 DNA sequence: TGTGCCAGCAGCTTAGTACAGGGGGATGTCGAGCAGTACTTC. This codes for CASSLVQGDVEQYF. Full variable domain (rest looked up from reference TRBV7-2 and TRBJ2-7): GAGVSQSPSNKVTEKGKDVELRCDPISGHTALYWYRQSLGQGLEFLIYFQGNSAPDKSGLPSDRFSAERTGGSVSTLTIQRTQQEDSAVYLCASSLVQGDVEQYFGPGTRLTVT.

This chain connects TRBV12-3 or TRBV12-4 to TRBJ2-2; 7 bases are shared with TRBD2. This CDR3 region has 17 residues. The ends lost 1 base at V and 0 bases at J; junction bases unmatched: 5. The CDR3 DNA is TGTGCCAGCAGTTTAGGCCCTCGGGGGGCGAACACCGGGGAGCTGTTTTTT. Its translation: CASSLGPRGANTGELFF.

In this sample, this clonotype turned up many times. The chain recombines TRBV4-3 with TRBJ2-7; 7 nucleotides agree with TRBD2. Per germline, CDR1 LGHNA and CDR2 YSLEER. V dropped 0 bases and J dropped 0; count of bases not matched to a gene: 11. The CDR3 has 18 amino acids. This CDR3 is CASSQEVQLAKSSYEQYF. In DNA form, the CDR3 reads TGCGCCAGCAGCCAAGAAGTCCAACTAGCGAAGAGCTCCTACGAGCAGTACTTC.